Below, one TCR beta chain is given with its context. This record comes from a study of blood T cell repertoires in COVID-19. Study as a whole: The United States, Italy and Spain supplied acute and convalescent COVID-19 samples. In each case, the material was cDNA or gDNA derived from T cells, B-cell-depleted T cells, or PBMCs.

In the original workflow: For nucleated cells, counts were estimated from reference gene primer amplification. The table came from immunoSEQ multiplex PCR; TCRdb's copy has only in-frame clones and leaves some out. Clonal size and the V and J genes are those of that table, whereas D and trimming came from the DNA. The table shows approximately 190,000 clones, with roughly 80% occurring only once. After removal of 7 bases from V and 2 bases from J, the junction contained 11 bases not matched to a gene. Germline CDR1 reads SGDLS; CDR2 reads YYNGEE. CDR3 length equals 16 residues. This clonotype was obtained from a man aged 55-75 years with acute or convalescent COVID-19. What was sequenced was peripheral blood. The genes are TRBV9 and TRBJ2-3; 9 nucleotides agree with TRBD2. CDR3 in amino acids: CASESGGYGTTDTQYF. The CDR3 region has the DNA TGTGCCAGCGAAAGCGGGGGGTACGGCACCACAGATACGCAGTATTTT.